This T cell receptor beta chain emerged from a study of cytomegalovirus exposure and HLA in healthy donors. Study-wide background: Within an early data release were about 85 million unique TCRs drawn from HLA-typed donors.

Germline V gene lookup returns CDR1 SGDLS and CDR2 YYNGEE. V was cut by 0 bases and J by 5 bases, with 12 bases left in between. This CDR3 has 15 amino acids. PCR employed 60 Vbeta and 13 Jbeta primers. Produced via immunoSEQ multiplex PCR; TCRdb's table is partial and in-frame only. The listing records about 52,000 clones. Note on this clone: The antigen is undetermined.

The study, taken as a whole, reports: TCR association rates varied by HLA locus in a later analysis, with DRB1 highest and HLA-C lowest. The records held CMV serostatus as the only immune exposure information. Judged likely to be a sequencing artifact was a cluster of highly shared sequence variants.

Sequenced material: PBMCs. The TCR comes from a woman aged 60 to 75 in good health and CMV-seropositive. The chain couples TRBV9 to TRBJ1-5; TRBD1 is a possible D gene (5 bases). CDR3 protein: CASSVEPGRDQPQHF. The DNA for the CDR3 is TGTGCCAGCAGCGTAGAACCAGGGAGGGATCAGCCCCAGCATTTT. The complete variable domain, with remaining parts taken from reference TRBV9 and TRBJ1-5, reads DSGVTQTPKHLITATGQRVTLRCSPRSGDLSVYWYQQSLDQGLQFLIQYYNGEERAKGNILERFSAQQFPDLHSELNLSSLELGDSALYFCASSVEPGRDQPQHFGDGTRLSIL.